This entry concerns a single T cell receptor (beta chain). Antigen specificity is unknown. Assay: immunoSEQ multiplex PCR; the TCRdb copy retains only in-frame clones and omits some. The data hold just over 25,000 clones, with about 81% observed a single time. This sample was included in a study of CD4 T cells in relation to SARS-CoV-2 and coronaviruses. Study-level information: After nine to eleven days of antigen culture, PBMC TCR beta CDR3s were sequenced.

Before the COVID-19 pandemic, during about 2011-2019, CD4+ T cells were taken from unexposed donors. Isolation of CD4+ T cells took place after approximately 11 days in culture. Germline CDR1 reads LNHDA; CDR2 reads SQIVND (reference sequence). The CDR3 has 16 residues. J lost 5 bases, V lost 5 bases, and 7 bases had no gene match. Sample: CD4+ T cells from PBMCs, cultured in vitro. This clonotype was sampled from a human donor in good health. The chain combines TRBV19 with TRBJ2-5, with 14 bases matching TRBD2. CDR3 coding DNA: TGTGCCAGTAGTTCCCTGACTAGCGGGGGGGTGGAGACCCAGTACTTC. Translating gives CASSSLTSGGVETQYF.